A selection of T cell receptor beta chains follows, all from one sample in a study of T cell changes during pregnancy in multiple sclerosis. The assay was immunoSEQ multiplex PCR, and TCRdb's table has in-frame clones only and misses some. In the table there are 35,000 to 50,000 clones, roughly nine tenths of which are singletons. The source was CD4+ T cells from peripheral blood mononuclear cells, collected after pregnancy. Receptor source: a female donor with multiple sclerosis, enrolled in a pregnancy study. CDR3s include the opening cysteine and the closing phenylalanine or tryptophan. D genes are given only for firm matches. Clone size, where shown, is once, few, many, or a class for clones that have expanded.

V gene: TRBV5-5; D gene: -; J gene: TRBJ2-3; clone size: -; CDR3 DNA: TGTGCCAGCAGCAAATTCAGCGCCCACAGCACAGATACGCAGTATTTT; CDR3 protein: CASSKFSAHSTDTQYF
V gene: TRBV6-1; D gene: TRBD1; J gene: TRBJ2-7; clone size: few; CDR3 DNA: TGTGCCAGCAGTGCGGGACAGGGGGCGAAGGCCTACGAGCAGTACTTC; CDR3 protein: CASSAGQGAKAYEQYF
V gene: TRBV19; D gene: -; J gene: TRBJ1-2; clone size: -; CDR3 DNA: TGTGCCAGTAAGGAGGTTCGCTATGGCTACACCTTC; CDR3 protein: CASKEVRYGYTF
V gene: TRBV10-3; D gene: TRBD1; J gene: TRBJ1-2; clone size: -; CDR3 DNA: TGTGCCATCAGTGAAGGACAGGGGGCGACCAACTATGGCTACACCTTC; CDR3 protein: CAISEGQGATNYGYTF
V gene: TRBV29-1; D gene: -; J gene: TRBJ2-7; clone size: -; CDR3 DNA: TGCAGCGTCAAAGGGGGACCCGGGTCTAGCGAGCAGTACTTC; CDR3 protein: CSVKGGPGSSEQYF
V gene: TRBV29-1; D gene: -; J gene: TRBJ2-7; clone size: -; CDR3 DNA: TGCAGCGTTTCCTCAGCGGTGGGCTACGAGCAGTACTTC; CDR3 protein: CSVSSAVGYEQYF
V gene: TRBV30; D gene: -; J gene: TRBJ2-3; clone size: -; CDR3 DNA: TGTGCCTGGAGTTCCCCCCGTAGGGGCTTTTCAGATACGCAGTATTTT; CDR3 protein: CAWSSPRRGFSDTQYF
V gene: TRBV5-5; D gene: -; J gene: TRBJ2-7; clone size: -; CDR3 DNA: TGTGCCAGCAGCTTGAATGCAGATTACGAGCAGTACTTC; CDR3 protein: CASSLNADYEQYF
V gene: TRBV30; D gene: TRBD1; J gene: TRBJ1-2; clone size: -; CDR3 DNA: TGTGCCTGGAGCCCTGACAGGGGTTGGGGCTACACCTTC; CDR3 protein: CAWSPDRGWGYTF
V gene: TRBV21-1; D gene: -; J gene: TRBJ2-7; clone size: once; CDR3 DNA: TGTGCCAGCAGCAAAGAAAACGAGCGGGAGGTCTTCTCCTACGAGCAGTACTTC; CDR3 protein: CASSKENEREVFSYEQYF
V gene: TRBV18; D gene: -; J gene: TRBJ1-5; clone size: -; CDR3 DNA: TGTGCCAGCTCACGAGGCAGGGATCAGCCCCAGCATTTT; CDR3 protein: CASSRGRDQPQHF
V gene: TRBV27; D gene: TRBD2; J gene: TRBJ2-7; clone size: -; CDR3 DNA: TGTGCCAGCAGTCCTAGCGGGAGTAAACCCTACGAGCAGTACTTC; CDR3 protein: CASSPSGSKPYEQYF
V gene: TRBV11-3; D gene: TRBD1; J gene: TRBJ2-7; clone size: -; CDR3 DNA: TGTGCCAGCGGCCCCGGGGACAGGGGGCTCGAGCAGTACTTC; CDR3 protein: CASGPGDRGLEQYF
V gene: TRBV6-5; D gene: TRBD2; J gene: TRBJ2-1; clone size: -; CDR3 DNA: TGTGCCAGCGCCCGGGATAGCGGGAGAGCTGAGCAGTTCTTC; CDR3 protein: CASARDSGRAEQFF
V gene: TRBV5-6; D gene: -; J gene: TRBJ2-4; clone size: -; CDR3 DNA: TGTGCCAGCAGCCCGGACAGAGAAAACATTCAGTACTTC; CDR3 protein: CASSPDRENIQYF
V gene: TRBV28; D gene: -; J gene: TRBJ2-2; clone size: -; CDR3 DNA: TGTGCCAGCAGGCTCGGAGGGCCTTCCGGGGAGCTGTTTTTT; CDR3 protein: CASRLGGPSGELFF
V gene: TRBV10-2; D gene: TRBD2; J gene: TRBJ2-5; clone size: -; CDR3 DNA: TGCGCCAGCAGCTTGGAAAGCGGGGCCCAAGAGACCCAGTACTTC; CDR3 protein: CASSLESGAQETQYF
V gene: TRBV11-3; D gene: -; J gene: TRBJ2-1; clone size: once; CDR3 DNA: TGTGCCAGCAGCTTAGGGTCGGGAAATGAGCAGTTCTTC; CDR3 protein: CASSLGSGNEQFF
V gene: TRBV25-1; D gene: -; J gene: TRBJ2-3; clone size: -; CDR3 DNA: TGTGCCAGCAGTGGCGGAGGAAGCACAGATACGCAGTATTTT; CDR3 protein: CASSGGGSTDTQYF
V gene: TRBV6-5; D gene: -; J gene: TRBJ2-1; clone size: -; CDR3 DNA: TGTGCCAGCAGTGCACAGGGGACTGACTACAATGAGCAGTTCTTC; CDR3 protein: CASSAQGTDYNEQFF
V gene: TRBV2; D gene: TRBD2; J gene: TRBJ2-1; clone size: -; CDR3 DNA: TGTGCCAGCAGTGAAGCTCGACTAGCGGGTCTCAATGAGCAGTTCTTC; CDR3 protein: CASSEARLAGLNEQFF
V gene: TRBV2; D gene: -; J gene: TRBJ1-1; clone size: few; CDR3 DNA: TGTGCCAGCAGTGACGGACAGAACGAGTGGGCTTTCTTT; CDR3 protein: CASSDGQNEWAFF
V gene: TRBV5-6; D gene: -; J gene: TRBJ2-3; clone size: -; CDR3 DNA: TGTGCCAGCAGCTCGATACTAATGAGGCCGAGCACAGATACGCAGTATTTT; CDR3 protein: CASSSILMRPSTDTQYF